Below, 14 T cell receptor beta chains from the same sample are listed, as sequenced in a study of T cell repertoires in cytomegalovirus infection. No cognate antigen is known for these TCRs. TCRdb analysed the reads with MiXCR anew, one entry per CDR3 protein. The data show around 750,000 distinct CDR3 sequences, with approximately 29% seen just once and 12% held by the top ten. Material: cultured CD8+ T cells from PBMCs, obtained from culture after CMV antigen stimulation. These receptors all come from a human donor in good health (CMV status not recorded). Some clones in this sample may be carry-over from other donors' samples.

The chain combines TRBV12-3 or TRBV12-4 with TRBJ2-1; 10 positions match TRBD1. Trimming removed 5 bases from V and 4 bases from J; junction bases left unmatched: 5. This CDR3 is 15 amino acids long. In DNA form, the CDR3 reads TGTGCCAGCAGTCCAGACAGGGGGCTTTACAATGAGCAGTTCTTC. Its protein product is CASSPDRGLYNEQFF.

This clonotype was counted a few times. This chain uses TRBV5-4 with TRBJ1-6; no definite D call. CDR3 size: 16 residues. V was pared by 6 bases and J by 8 bases, with 21 bases between. CDR1 SGHNT and CDR2 YYREEE come from the germline V gene (reference sequence). CDR3 DNA: TGTGCCAGCAACCCGGGAGGAGGTCCCGGGGATTCACCCCTCCACTTT. This encodes CASNPGGGPGDSPLHF.

The gene calls are TRBV29-1 and TRBJ1-1, with a possible D match to TRBD1 (5 bases). The CDR3 contains 13 residues. Germline V gene sequence: CDR1 SQVTM, CDR2 ANQGSEA. V gave up 6 bases and J gave up 0 bases, with 11 bases separating them. CDR3 bases: TGCAGCGTGCGGTCGGGGGTGAACACTGAAGCTTTCTTT. Protein: CSVRSGVNTEAFF.

The CDR3 nucleotides are TGTGCCAGCAGTGAGATACCATCCTACGAGCAGTACTTC. Translation: CASSEIPSYEQYF. This sequence joins TRBV6-1 and TRBJ2-7; D gene ambiguous. This CDR3 region has 13 residues. V gave up 3 bases and J gave up 1 base, with 7 bases separating them. Germline assignment: CDR1 MNHNS and CDR2 SASEGT.

This clonotype turned up a few times. This chain joins TRBV27 and TRBJ2-2; 9 nucleotides line up with TRBD1. Per the germline V gene, CDR1 is MNHEY and CDR2 is SMNVEV (reference sequence). This CDR3 has 16 amino acids. V dropped 4 bases and J dropped 6; count of bases not matched to a gene: 9. The CDR3 nucleotides read TGTGCCAGCAGTTCGTACAGGGGGCGCATCCCCGGGGAGCTGTTTTTT. Translating it yields CASSSYRGRIPGELFF.

As regards this clonotype: A much larger clone differs from this one at a single base, so this may be a read error. CDR3 nucleotide sequence: TGTGCCAGCAGTTTATCGACAGGGGGCGACGGAAACACCATATATTTT. Its protein product is CASSLSTGGDGNTIYF. V and J are TRBV12-3 or TRBV12-4 and TRBJ1-3, with TRBD1 matching over 10 bases. V shed 2 bases and J 4 bases; nucleotides not matched to a gene: 5. This CDR3 has 16 residues.

The chain carries TRBV20-1 and TRBJ2-7; D is possibly TRBD2 (5 bases). Trimming pared 6 bases from V and 2 bases from J, leaving 14 bases between. The CDR3 length is 13 residues. Germline lookup yields CDR1 DFQATT and CDR2 SNEGSKA (reference sequence). The CDR3 nucleotides are TGCAGTGCCAACGACGGGGAAACCTACGAGCAGTACGTC. As protein: CSANDGETYEQYV.

The chain has TRBV6-2 or TRBV6-3 and TRBJ1-1, with D unclear. Germline CDR1 MNHEY, CDR2 SVGEGT. V was cut by 7 bases and J by 7 bases, with 19 bases left in between. CDR3 length: 14 residues. The CDR3: CASTFSGAGGEAFF. CDR3 nucleotide sequence: TGTGCCAGCACCTTCTCAGGAGCGGGTGGTGAAGCTTTCTTT.

The sample holds a few counts of this clonotype. The chain joins TRBV6-5 to TRBJ1-1, with D possibly TRBD1 on 5 matching bases. In germline, CDR1 is MNHEY, CDR2 SVGAGI. The CDR3 runs to 12 residues. The V gene lost 5 bases and the J gene lost 7 bases, with 11 bases spanning the gap. This chain's CDR3 is CASSPPGIEAFF. CDR3 sequence (DNA): TGTGCCAGCAGTCCTCCAGGGATTGAAGCTTTCTTT.

This clonotype was observed a few times. This chain links TRBV6-2 or TRBV6-3 with TRBJ2-3; 9 bases are a match to TRBD1. This CDR3 region has 16 residues. V was clipped by 4 bases and J by 4 bases; unmatched bases: 9. From germline, CDR1 is MNHEY and CDR2 SVGEGT. The CDR3 here is CASSSRTGATPDTQYF. As DNA, the CDR3 is TGTGCCAGCAGTTCCCGGACAGGGGCGACCCCAGATACGCAGTATTTT.

Comment on this clonotype: This sequence may be a read error, since a much larger clone differs from it by one base. The V gene is TRBV25-1, the J gene TRBJ1-1, with D possibly being TRBD1 (5 bases). The V and J ends lost 2 bases and 1 base respectively, with 5 bases between them. The germline gives CDR1 MGHDK, CDR2 SYGVNS. The CDR3 sequence is 13 residues long. DNA of the CDR3: TGTGCCAGCAGTGAACAGGGGAACACTGAAGCTTTCTTT. Translation gives CASSEQGNTEAFF.

The rearrangement links TRBV7-9 to TRBJ1-1, with TRBD1 identical over 7 bases. CDR3 length: 15 amino acids. V was clipped by 3 bases and J by 6 bases; unmatched bases: 10. Per the germline V gene, CDR1 is SEHNR and CDR2 is FQNEAQ (reference sequence). Here the CDR3 reads CASSLAGTVEAEAFF. DNA of the CDR3: TGTGCCAGCAGCTTGGCCGGGACAGTGGAAGCTGAAGCTTTCTTT.

The V call is TRBV18, the J call TRBJ1-5; TRBD1 matches 7 bases. Germline CDR1 and CDR2: KGHSH and LQKENI. The CDR3 sequence is 14 residues long. The junction had 3 bases not matched to a gene; V was cut back by 7 bases and J by 0 bases. The CDR3 region has the DNA TGTGCCAGCTTCCCAGGGGGTAGCAATCAGCCCCAGCATTTT. This codes for CASFPGGSNQPQHF.

The table lists this clonotype with many counts. CDR3 coding DNA: TGTGCCAGCAGCTTAACGCGGGCATTGATCAATCAGCCCCAGCATTTT. This codes for CASSLTRALINQPQHF. The V gene is TRBV7-8, the J gene TRBJ1-5, with unresolved D. Germline V gives CDR1 SGHVS, CDR2 FQNEAQ. Trimming took 2 bases from V and 3 from J, leaving 14 bases between them. This CDR3 is built from 16 residues. The entire variable domain, with the rest obtained from reference TRBV7-8 and TRBJ1-5, is as follows: GAGVSQSPRYKVAKRGQDVALRCDPISGHVSLFWYQQALGQGPEFLTYFQNEAQLDKSGLPSDRFFAERPEGSVSTLKIQRTQQEDSAVYLCASSLTRALINQPQHFGDGTRLSIL.